This is a list of T cell receptor beta chains from one sample in a study of blood T cell repertoires in COVID-19. TCRdb's copy holds only in-frame clones and misses some; the assay was immunoSEQ multiplex PCR. The repertoire consists of 140,000 or so clones, with 75% to 90% occurring once and the leading ten covering roughly 4.9%. Sequencing was carried out using peripheral blood. The receptors were sampled from a human donor in a cohort sampled during active COVID-19. CDR3s include the opening cysteine and the closing phenylalanine or tryptophan. Each record gives: clone size, D gene, J gene, V gene, CDR3 DNA, CDR3 protein. A D gene is named only where the DNA matches it firmly. Only some rows state a clone size, as once, few, many or a class for expanded clones.

NA	TRBD1	TRBJ1-1	TRBV6-5	TGTGCCAGCAGTCCCTCTAGGACAGGGGCGGCCGAAGCTTTCTTT	CASSPSRTGAAEAFF
NA	TRBD2	TRBJ2-3	TRBV5-1	TGCGCCAGCAGCTTGGTCTCCGGGGGGGTTAGCACAGATACGCAGTATTTT	CASSLVSGGVSTDTQYF
few	TRBD1	TRBJ2-5	TRBV18	TGTGCCAGCTCACGTGAACAGGGGAAGGAGACCCAGTACTTC	CASSREQGKETQYF
NA	TRBD1	TRBJ1-4	TRBV30	TGTGCCTGGAGTACAGGGGGCAGTAATGAAAAACTGTTTTTT	CAWSTGGSNEKLFF
NA	TRBD1	TRBJ2-7	TRBV7-3	TGTGCCAGCAGCCTCCGACAGGGGGCAAAGGTGCTCTACGAGCAGTACTTC	CASSLRQGAKVLYEQYF
NA	TRBD1	TRBJ1-1	TRBV30	TGTGCCTGGAGGGACAGGGGATCCACTGAAGCTTTCTTT	CAWRDRGSTEAFF
NA	TRBD2	TRBJ2-3	TRBV9	TGTGCCAGCAGCGTATCTAGCGGGGGGGCCGGGGATACGCAGTATTTT	CASSVSSGGAGDTQYF
NA	TRBD2	TRBJ2-1	TRBV19	TGTGCCAGTAGTAGGACTAGCGCCATGGGCAATGAGCAGTTCTTC	CASSRTSAMGNEQFF
NA	NA	TRBJ1-2	TRBV5-1	TGCGCCAGCCGGAGCGAGGGAGGCTACACCTTC	CASRSEGGYTF
few	NA	TRBJ2-7	TRBV2	TGTGCCAGCAGTGAGGACACAGCCTACGAGCAGTACTTC	CASSEDTAYEQYF
once	TRBD1	TRBJ1-1	TRBV3-1/TRBV3-2	TGTGCCAGCAGCCAAGATGTGGACAGGGCTGGGGGTGAAGCTTTCTTT	CASSQDVDRAGGEAFF
NA	NA	TRBJ1-6	TRBV19	TGTGCCAGTAGTGGAGAGTATAATTCACCCCTCCACTTT	CASSGEYNSPLHF
NA	NA	TRBJ1-3	TRBV21-1	TGTGCCAGCAGCAAAGACCACATGGCTGGAAACACCATATATTTT	CASSKDHMAGNTIYF
NA	TRBD2	TRBJ2-3	TRBV29-1	TGCAGCGCTGCCGGGACTAGCGGGGACCTTAGCACAGATACGCAGTATTTT	CSAAGTSGDLSTDTQYF
once	TRBD2	TRBJ2-7	TRBV18	TGTGCCAGCTCACCCGCGGGGGGGCTTTACGAGCAGTACTTC	CASSPAGGLYEQYF
NA	NA	TRBJ1-2	TRBV2	TGTGCCAGCATTGGGGGAAGGGAGGGTGGCTACACCTTC	CASIGGREGGYTF
NA	NA	TRBJ1-1	TRBV7-6	TGTGCCAGCAGCTTACGGGGGGACACTGAAGCTTTCTTT	CASSLRGDTEAFF
NA	NA	TRBJ1-2	TRBV6-4	TGTGCCAGCAGTGACTCGAGTGGGAGGGGAGGCTACACCTTC	CASSDSSGRGGYTF
NA	NA	TRBJ1-2	TRBV7-9	TGTGCCAGCAGCTTAGATCTGAGGGCAGCTAACTATGGCTACACCTTC	CASSLDLRAANYGYTF
NA	TRBD1	TRBJ2-3	TRBV12-5	TGTGTAATACGACAGGGGGCTTTGACAGATACGCAGTATTTT	CVIRQGALTDTQYF
NA	NA	TRBJ2-6	TRBV7-9	TGTGCCAGCAGCCCCTTAGGGGGGGCTGCCAACGTCCTGACTTTC	CASSPLGGAANVLTF
NA	TRBD1	TRBJ2-7	TRBV28	TGTGCCAGCAGCTTTGGGACAGGGGGGGCCGAGCAGTACTTC	CASSFGTGGAEQYF
NA	NA	TRBJ2-3	TRBV12-3/TRBV12-4	TGTGCCAGCAGTTTCCTCAGCACAGATACGCAGTATTTT	CASSFLSTDTQYF
NA	NA	TRBJ1-2	TRBV3-1/TRBV3-2	TGTGCCAGCAGCCAAGAAGGAGCCTATGGCTACACCTTC	CASSQEGAYGYTF
NA	NA	TRBJ1-3	TRBV20-1	TGCAGTGCTAGTGTGGCCGCCACTCTCCCGAGGGGAAACACCATATATTTT	CSASVAATLPRGNTIYF
NA	TRBD1	TRBJ2-5	TRBV6-1	TGTGCCAGCAGTGAAGTCCCCGGGACAGGGGGCCGCGAGACCCAGTACTTC	CASSEVPGTGGRETQYF
once	TRBD1	TRBJ1-1	TRBV27	TGTGCCAGCAGGGGACAGGGGAAGGGTGAAGCTTTCTTT	CASRGQGKGEAFF
NA	NA	TRBJ2-3	TRBV2	TGTGCCAGCAGAGTCAGGGGCACAGATACGCAGTATTTT	CASRVRGTDTQYF
NA	TRBD1	TRBJ2-7	TRBV14	TGTGCCAGCAGCCGCTCCCACAGGGGAACCTACGAGCAGTACTTC	CASSRSHRGTYEQYF
NA	NA	TRBJ2-2	TRBV19	TGTGCCAGTAGTATAGATCTGTTTGCGAGCGGAGGAGTGAACACCGGGGAGCTGTTTTTT	CASSIDLFASGGVNTGELFF
NA	TRBD1	TRBJ2-1	TRBV5-1	TGCGCCAGCAGCCAGGGACAGGGAGATGGCAATGAGCAGTTCTTC	CASSQGQGDGNEQFF
NA	NA	TRBJ2-1	TRBV14	TGTGCCAGCAGCCAAGATAGGGCAGGGGAATACAATGAGCAGTTCTTC	CASSQDRAGEYNEQFF
NA	TRBD1	TRBJ1-3	TRBV11-2	TGTGCCAGCAGCCAAGGACAGGGGACTACAACTGGCGGAAACACCATATATTTT	CASSQGQGTTTGGNTIYF
NA	TRBD2	TRBJ2-1	TRBV9	TGTGCCAGCAGCGCCCGATACGGGACTAGCGGGAGGGCCGGTGAGCAGTTCTTC	CASSARYGTSGRAGEQFF
once	TRBD2	TRBJ2-3	TRBV15	TGTGCCACTGGCCGGGGGGGCCGGTTAGATACGCAGTATTTT	CATGRGGRLDTQYF
NA	NA	TRBJ2-3	TRBV19	TGTGCCAGTAGTTATCAGGATTCTAGCACAGATACGCAGTATTTT	CASSYQDSSTDTQYF
NA	NA	TRBJ2-3	TRBV5-1	TGCGCCAGCAGCCTTGCCGGGGGAAGCACAGATACGCAGTATTTT	CASSLAGGSTDTQYF
NA	NA	TRBJ2-1	TRBV11-2	TGTGCCAGCAGCTCAAGGGGTAATCACAATGAGCAGTTCTTC	CASSSRGNHNEQFF
NA	TRBD1	TRBJ1-1	TRBV20-1	TGCAGTGCTAGTCTCACAGGGGTCCCTGAAGCTTTCTTT	CSASLTGVPEAFF